These T cell receptor beta chains were read from a single sample in a study of T cell changes during pregnancy in multiple sclerosis. Here immunoSEQ multiplex PCR was the method, and the copy in TCRdb shows in-frame clones only, minus some. The table has roughly 22,000 clones, 90% to 95% seen once. Specimen: CD4+ T cells from peripheral blood mononuclear cells, collected after pregnancy. The receptors were sampled from a female donor in good health, enrolled as a control in a pregnancy study. Each CDR3 is given with its conserved first and last residue.

length: 16; J: TRBJ2-1; V: TRBV27; CDR3: CASSLFGGINHNEQFF
length: 14; J: TRBJ2-7; V: TRBV7-2; CDR3: CASSPSGGPYEQYF
length: 14; J: TRBJ2-1; V: TRBV7-9; CDR3: CASSLGLAGNEQFF
length: 15; J: TRBJ2-3; V: TRBV15; CDR3: CATSREKRGGWTQYF
length: 13; J: TRBJ1-1; V: TRBV11-3; CDR3: CASSFTLNTEAFF
length: 18; J: TRBJ2-1; V: TRBV19; CDR3: CASSPRGTSGSSYNEQFF
length: 16; J: TRBJ2-1; V: TRBV5-1; CDR3: CASSRGTSGGYNEQFF
length: 12; J: TRBJ2-7; V: TRBV2; CDR3: CASREGVYEQYF
length: 13; J: TRBJ1-2; V: TRBV7-9; CDR3: CASSLVQGYGYTF
length: 19; J: TRBJ2-1; V: TRBV2; CDR3: CASSDRRASGGRWNNEQFF
length: 18; J: TRBJ2-6; V: TRBV5-1; CDR3: CASSLATGVDSGANVLTF
length: 15; J: TRBJ2-1; V: TRBV9; CDR3: CASSPRLAGRNEQFF
length: 14; J: TRBJ2-5; V: TRBV7-2; CDR3: CASSLQGGAETQYF
length: 14; J: TRBJ1-6; V: TRBV5-6; CDR3: CASSLRGPGAPLHF
length: 14; J: TRBJ2-1; V: TRBV6-1; CDR3: CASQWGGSYNEQFF
length: 11; J: TRBJ2-1; V: TRBV20-1; CDR3: CSASTSGVQFF
length: 17; J: TRBJ2-7; V: TRBV5-6; CDR3: CASSRRPSGGSVDEQYF
length: 16; J: TRBJ1-1; V: TRBV7-2; CDR3: CASSSGQGAPSTEAFF
length: 15; J: TRBJ1-5; V: TRBV5-1; CDR3: CASSLSGDSNQPQHF
length: 15; J: TRBJ2-3; V: TRBV5-1; CDR3: CASSKGQRESDTQYF
length: 14; J: TRBJ2-5; V: TRBV4-1; CDR3: CASSLRLAQETQYF
length: 16; J: TRBJ1-4; V: TRBV19; CDR3: CASSSPGQGAGEKLFF
length: 11; J: TRBJ2-7; V: TRBV7-9; CDR3: CASSLAGEQYF
length: 15; J: TRBJ1-6; V: TRBV5-1; CDR3: CASKQESSYNSPLHF
length: 15; J: TRBJ1-4; V: TRBV27; CDR3: CASSFNRGSDEKLFF
length: 15; J: TRBJ2-3; V: TRBV19; CDR3: CAVRTSGFSTDTQYF
length: 15; J: TRBJ1-2; V: TRBV29-1; CDR3: CSVERGGFLNYGYTF
length: 20; J: TRBJ2-3; V: TRBV6-1; CDR3: CASSERRTSQARVSTDTQYF
length: 15; J: TRBJ1-1; V: TRBV30; CDR3: CAWSGGRGGGTEAFF